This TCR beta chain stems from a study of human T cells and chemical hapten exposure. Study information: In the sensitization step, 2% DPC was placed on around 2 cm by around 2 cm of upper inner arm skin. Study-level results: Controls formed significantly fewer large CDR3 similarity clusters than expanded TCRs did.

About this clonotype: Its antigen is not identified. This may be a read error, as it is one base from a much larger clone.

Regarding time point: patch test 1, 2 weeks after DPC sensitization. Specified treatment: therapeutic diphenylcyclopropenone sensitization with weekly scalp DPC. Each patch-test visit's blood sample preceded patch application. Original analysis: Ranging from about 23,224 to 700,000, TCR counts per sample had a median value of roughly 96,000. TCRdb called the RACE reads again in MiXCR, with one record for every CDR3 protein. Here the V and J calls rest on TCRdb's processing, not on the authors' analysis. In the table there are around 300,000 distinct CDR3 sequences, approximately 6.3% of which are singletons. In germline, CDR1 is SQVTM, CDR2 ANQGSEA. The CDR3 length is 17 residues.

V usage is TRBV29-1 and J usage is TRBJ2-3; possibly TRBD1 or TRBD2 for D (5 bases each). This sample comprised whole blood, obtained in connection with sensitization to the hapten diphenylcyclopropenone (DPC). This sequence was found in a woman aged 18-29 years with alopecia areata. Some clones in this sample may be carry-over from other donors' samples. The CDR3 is CSVAYPSEGPYTDTRYF. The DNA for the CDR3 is TGCAGCGTTGCTTACCCAAGCGAGGGGCCCTACACAGATACGCGGTATTTT.